This T cell receptor (beta chain) was retrieved from a study of blood T cell repertoires in COVID-19. The CDR3 sequence is 17 residues long. Trimming took 2 bases from V and 3 from J; bases not matched to a gene: 9. Germline values: CDR1 SEHNR, CDR2 FQNEAQ (reference sequence). Recovered status in Cohort 3 required two negative PCRs, clearance, or symptom resolution. Authors' analysis steps: Nucleated cell counts were estimated from reference gene primer amplification. The repertoire was sequenced with immunoSEQ multiplex PCR; TCRdb's copy has only in-frame clones and lacks some. The V and J calls and clone size were taken over from that table, and D and trimming were inferred from the DNA. The profile shows 200,000 to 250,000 clones, 82% of them singletons.

Sequenced sample: PBMCs or T cells enriched from blood (not recorded which). The rearrangement uses TRBV7-9 and TRBJ2-7; 11 bases align to TRBD1. The sequence was collected from a woman aged 55 to 70 who had recovered from COVID-19. The CDR3 DNA reads as TGTGCCAGCAGCTTAAGAATAGGACAGGGGGCTCTCTACGAGCAGTACTTC. Translating it yields CASSLRIGQGALYEQYF.